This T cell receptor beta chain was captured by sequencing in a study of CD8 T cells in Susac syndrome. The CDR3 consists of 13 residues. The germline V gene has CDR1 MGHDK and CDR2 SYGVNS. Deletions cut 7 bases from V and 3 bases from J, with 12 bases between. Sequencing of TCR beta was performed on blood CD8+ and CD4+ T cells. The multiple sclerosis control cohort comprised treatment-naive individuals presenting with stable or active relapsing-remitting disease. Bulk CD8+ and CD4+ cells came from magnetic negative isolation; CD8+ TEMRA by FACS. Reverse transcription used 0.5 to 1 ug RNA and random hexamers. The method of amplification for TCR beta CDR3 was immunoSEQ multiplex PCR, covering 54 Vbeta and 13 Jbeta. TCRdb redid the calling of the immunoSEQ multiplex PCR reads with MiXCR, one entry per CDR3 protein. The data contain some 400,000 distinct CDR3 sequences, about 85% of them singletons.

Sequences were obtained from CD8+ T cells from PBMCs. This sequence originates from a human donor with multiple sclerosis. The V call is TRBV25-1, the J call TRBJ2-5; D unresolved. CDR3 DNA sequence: TGTGCCAGCAACTGGGGATGGGAAGAGACCCAGTACTTC. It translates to CASNWGWEETQYF. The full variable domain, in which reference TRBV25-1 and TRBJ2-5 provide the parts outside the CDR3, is EADIYQTPRYLVIGTGKKITLECSQTMGHDKMYWYQQDPGMELHLIHYSYGVNSTEKGDLSSESTVSRIRTEHFPLTLESARPSHTSQYLCASNWGWEETQYFGPGTRLLVL.